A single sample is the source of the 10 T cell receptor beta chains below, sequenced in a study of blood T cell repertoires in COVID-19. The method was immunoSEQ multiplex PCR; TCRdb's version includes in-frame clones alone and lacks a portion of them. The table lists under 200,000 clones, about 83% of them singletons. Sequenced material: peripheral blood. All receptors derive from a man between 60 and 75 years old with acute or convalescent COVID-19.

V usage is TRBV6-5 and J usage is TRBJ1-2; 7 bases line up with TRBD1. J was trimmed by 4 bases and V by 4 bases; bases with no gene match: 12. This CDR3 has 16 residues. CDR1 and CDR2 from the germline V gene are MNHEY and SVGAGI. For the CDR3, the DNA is TGTGCCAGCAGTTCCTCCTGGACAGGAGGGAGCTATGGCTACACCTTC. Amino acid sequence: CASSSSWTGGSYGYTF.

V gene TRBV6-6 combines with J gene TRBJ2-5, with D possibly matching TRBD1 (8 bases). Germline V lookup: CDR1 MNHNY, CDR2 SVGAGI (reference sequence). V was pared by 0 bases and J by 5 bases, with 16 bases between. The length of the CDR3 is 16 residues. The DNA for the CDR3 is TGTGCCAGCAGTTACTCGCTACAGGGGGGGGAGGAGACCCAGTACTTC. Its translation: CASSYSLQGGEETQYF.

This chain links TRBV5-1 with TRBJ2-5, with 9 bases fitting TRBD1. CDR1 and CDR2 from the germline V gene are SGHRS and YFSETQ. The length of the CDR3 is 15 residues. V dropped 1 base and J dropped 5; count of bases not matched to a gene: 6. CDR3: CASSLTTGGRETQYF. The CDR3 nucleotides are TGCGCCAGCAGCTTGACGACAGGGGGGCGGGAGACCCAGTACTTC.

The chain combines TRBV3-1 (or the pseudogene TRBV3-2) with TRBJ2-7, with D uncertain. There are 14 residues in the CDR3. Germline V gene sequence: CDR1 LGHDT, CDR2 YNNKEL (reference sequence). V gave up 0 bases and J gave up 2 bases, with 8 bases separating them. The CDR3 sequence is CASSQDYRTYEQYF. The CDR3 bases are TGTGCCAGCAGCCAAGATTACAGAACCTACGAGCAGTACTTC.

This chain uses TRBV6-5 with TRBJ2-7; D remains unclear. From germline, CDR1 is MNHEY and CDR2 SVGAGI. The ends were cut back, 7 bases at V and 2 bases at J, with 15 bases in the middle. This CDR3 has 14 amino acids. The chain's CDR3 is CASIREIYTYEQYF. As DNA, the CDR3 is TGTGCCAGCATTAGAGAAATTTATACCTACGAGCAGTACTTC.

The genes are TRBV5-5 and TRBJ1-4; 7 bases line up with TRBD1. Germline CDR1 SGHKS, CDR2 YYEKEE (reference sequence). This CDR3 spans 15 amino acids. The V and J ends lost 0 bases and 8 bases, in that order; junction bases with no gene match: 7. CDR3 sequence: CASSLVQGIGEKLFF. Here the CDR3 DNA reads TGTGCCAGCAGCTTGGTACAGGGGATTGGCGAAAAACTGTTTTTT.

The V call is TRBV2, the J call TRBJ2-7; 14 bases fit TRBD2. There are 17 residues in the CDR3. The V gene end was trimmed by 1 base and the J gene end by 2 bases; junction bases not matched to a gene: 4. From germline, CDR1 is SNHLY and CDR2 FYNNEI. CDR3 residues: CASSEGQGLAGAYEQYF. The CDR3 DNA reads TGTGCCAGCAGTGAAGGCCAGGGACTAGCGGGAGCCTACGAGCAGTACTTC.

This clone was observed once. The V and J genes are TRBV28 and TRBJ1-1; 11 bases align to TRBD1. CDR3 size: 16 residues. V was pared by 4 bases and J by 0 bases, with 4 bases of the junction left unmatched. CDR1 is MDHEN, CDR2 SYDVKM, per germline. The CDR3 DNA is TGTGCCAGCAGTTCCGGACAGGGGGCTGTGAACACTGAAGCTTTCTTT. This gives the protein CASSSGQGAVNTEAFF.

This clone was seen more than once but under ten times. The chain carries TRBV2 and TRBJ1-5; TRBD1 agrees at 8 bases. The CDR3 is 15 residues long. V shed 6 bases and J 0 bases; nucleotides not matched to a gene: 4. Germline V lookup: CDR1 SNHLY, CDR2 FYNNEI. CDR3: CASRSGGYSNQPQHF. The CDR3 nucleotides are TGTGCCAGCAGATCAGGGGGCTATAGCAATCAGCCCCAGCATTTT.

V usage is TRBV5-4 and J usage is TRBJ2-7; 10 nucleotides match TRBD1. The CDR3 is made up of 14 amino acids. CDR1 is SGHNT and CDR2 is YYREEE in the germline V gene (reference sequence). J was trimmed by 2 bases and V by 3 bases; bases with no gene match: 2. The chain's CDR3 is CASSSGTGAYEQYF. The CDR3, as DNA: TGTGCCAGCAGCTCAGGGACAGGGGCCTACGAGCAGTACTTC.